This T cell receptor (beta chain) stems from a study of T-cell memory formation after mild COVID-19. Across the study: There were largely donor-specific TCR clusters. Study results and caveats: Unconfirmed was the SARS-CoV-2 specificity of second-wave clones that peaked on day 37.

In the case of this clonotype: Its cognate antigen is unknown.

A single record per CDR3 protein comes from TCRdb applying MiXCR to the 5' RACE reads. The sample lists around 390,000 distinct CDR3 sequences; around a sixth were seen once. Material: PBMCs or a T cell subset sorted from them (not recorded which). The clonotype comes from a man aged 18 to 29 who had mild COVID-19 (a few samples of this study predate the infection). Cell type and time point are not known.

CDR3 residues: CATSRDYGGEDTQYF. CDR3 DNA: TGTGCCACCAGCAGAGATTATGGGGGCGAAGATACGCAGTATTTT. The chain has TRBV15 and TRBJ2-3; D might be TRBD1 (6 bases). CDR3 length: 15 amino acids. V lost 0 bases and J 5 bases, leaving 12 bases between the germline ends. CDR1 is LNHNV, CDR2 YYDKDF, per germline (reference sequence).